This T cell receptor beta chain is drawn from a study of patients and donors after allogeneic stem cell transplantation. TCRdb reprocessed the RT-PCR reads with MiXCR, giving one entry per CDR3 protein. The sample lists 70,000 to 75,000 distinct CDR3 sequences, more than 20% occurring once. The CDR3 extends over 13 amino acids. Germline CDR1 DFQATT, CDR2 SNEGSKA (reference sequence). After removal of 6 bases from V and 7 bases from J, the junction contained 7 bases not matched to a gene. Sequencing was done on a sample of blood, either unsorted or a sorted T cell fraction (not recorded which). The sequence was collected from a human donor who was either an allogeneic HSCT recipient or a stem cell or donor lymphocyte infusion donor (not recorded which). It is not recorded whose cells these are; they may come from a transplant donor. The V gene is TRBV20-1, the J gene TRBJ2-2; 8 bases are shared with TRBD2. CDR3 in amino acids: CSAQDGRVGELFF. The DNA of the CDR3 is TGCAGTGCACAGGACGGGAGGGTCGGGGAGCTGTTTTTT.